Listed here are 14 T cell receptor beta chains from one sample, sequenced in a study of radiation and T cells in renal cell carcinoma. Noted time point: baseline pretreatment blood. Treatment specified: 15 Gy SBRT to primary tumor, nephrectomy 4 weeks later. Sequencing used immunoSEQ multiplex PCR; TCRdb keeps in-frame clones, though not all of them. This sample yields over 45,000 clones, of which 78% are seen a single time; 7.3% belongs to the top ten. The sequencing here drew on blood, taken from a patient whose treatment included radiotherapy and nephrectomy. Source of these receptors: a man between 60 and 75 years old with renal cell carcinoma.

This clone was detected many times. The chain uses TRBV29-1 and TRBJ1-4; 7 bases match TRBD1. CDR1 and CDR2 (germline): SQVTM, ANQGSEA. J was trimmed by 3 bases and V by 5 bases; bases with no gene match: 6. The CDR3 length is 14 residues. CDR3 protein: CSVQQGNPNEKLFF. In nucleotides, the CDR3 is TGCAGCGTTCAACAGGGGAATCCTAATGAAAAACTGTTTTTT.

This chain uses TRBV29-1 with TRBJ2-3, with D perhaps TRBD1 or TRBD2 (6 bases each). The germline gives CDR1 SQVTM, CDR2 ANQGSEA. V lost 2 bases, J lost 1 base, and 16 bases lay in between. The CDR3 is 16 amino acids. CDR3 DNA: TGCAGCGTTGAAAACGGCTATGGGGGGCGCACAGATACGCAGTATTTT. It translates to CSVENGYGGRTDTQYF.

The CDR3 sequence is CAISETSGGNTGELFF. In nucleotides, the CDR3 is TGTGCCATCAGTGAGACTAGCGGGGGTAACACCGGGGAGCTGTTTTTT. The V and J genes are TRBV10-3 and TRBJ2-2, with 11 bases identical to TRBD2. Germline CDR1 is ENHRY and CDR2 is SYGVKD. The CDR3 sequence is 16 residues long. J was trimmed by 2 bases and V by 2 bases; bases with no gene match: 1.

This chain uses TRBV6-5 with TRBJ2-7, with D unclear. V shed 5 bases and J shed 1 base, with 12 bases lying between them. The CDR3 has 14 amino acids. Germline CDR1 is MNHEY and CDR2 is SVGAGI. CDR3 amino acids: CASSPLPPSYEQYF. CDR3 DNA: TGTGCCAGCAGTCCACTACCACCTTCCTACGAGCAGTACTTC.

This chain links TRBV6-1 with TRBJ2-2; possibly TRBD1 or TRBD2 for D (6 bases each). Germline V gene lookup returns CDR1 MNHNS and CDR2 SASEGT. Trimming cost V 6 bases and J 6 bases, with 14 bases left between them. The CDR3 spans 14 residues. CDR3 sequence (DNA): TGTGCCAGCAGCTTCACTAGGGGGGCCGGGGAGCTGTTTTTT. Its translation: CASSFTRGAGELFF.

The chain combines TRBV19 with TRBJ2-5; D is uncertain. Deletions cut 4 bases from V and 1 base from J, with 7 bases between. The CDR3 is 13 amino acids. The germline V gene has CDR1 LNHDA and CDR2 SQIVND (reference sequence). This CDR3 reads CASSTRAQETQYF. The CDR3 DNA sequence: TGTGCCAGTAGTACCCGGGCCCAAGAGACCCAGTACTTC. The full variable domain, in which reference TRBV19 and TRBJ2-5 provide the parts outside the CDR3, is DGGITQSPKYLFRKEGQNVTLSCEQNLNHDAMYWYRQDPGQGLRLIYYSQIVNDFQKGDIAEGYSVSREKKESFPLTVTSAQKNPTAFYLCASSTRAQETQYFGPGTRLLVL.

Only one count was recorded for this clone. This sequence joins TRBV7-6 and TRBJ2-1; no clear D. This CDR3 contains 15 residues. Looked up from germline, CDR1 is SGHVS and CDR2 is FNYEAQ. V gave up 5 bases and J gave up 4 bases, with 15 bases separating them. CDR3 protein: CASSPFPTLYNEQFF. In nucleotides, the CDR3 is TGTGCCAGCAGCCCTTTCCCGACTCTTTACAATGAGCAGTTCTTC.

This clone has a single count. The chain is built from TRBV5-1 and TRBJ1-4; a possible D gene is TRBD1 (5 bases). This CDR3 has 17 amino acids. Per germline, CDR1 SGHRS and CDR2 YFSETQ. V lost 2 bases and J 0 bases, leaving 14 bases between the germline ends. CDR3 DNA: TGCGCCAGCAGCTTAACGGACAACGCCGCAACTAATGAAAAACTGTTTTTT. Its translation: CASSLTDNAATNEKLFF.

The CDR3 nucleotides are TGTGCCAGCAGTGAAGCGCGAGGAACGGGCTACGAGCAGTACGTC. It specifies CASSEARGTGYEQYV. The chain couples TRBV6-1 to TRBJ2-7; D gene uncertain. Germline CDR1 reads MNHNS; CDR2 reads SASEGT. V lost 0 bases to trimming and J lost 3 bases, with 12 bases between them. The CDR3 covers 15 residues.

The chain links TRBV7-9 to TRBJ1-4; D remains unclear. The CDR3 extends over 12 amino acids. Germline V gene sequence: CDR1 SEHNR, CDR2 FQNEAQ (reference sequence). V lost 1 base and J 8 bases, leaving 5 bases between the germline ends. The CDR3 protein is CASSLGEEKLFF. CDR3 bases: TGTGCCAGCAGCTTAGGAGAGGAAAAACTGTTTTTT.

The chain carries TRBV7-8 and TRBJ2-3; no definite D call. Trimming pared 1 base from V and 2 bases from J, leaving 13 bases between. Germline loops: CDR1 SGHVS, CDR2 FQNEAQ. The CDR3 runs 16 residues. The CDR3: CASSLVRTKPTDTQYF. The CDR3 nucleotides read TGTGCCAGCAGCTTAGTCCGTACCAAACCCACAGATACGCAGTATTTT.

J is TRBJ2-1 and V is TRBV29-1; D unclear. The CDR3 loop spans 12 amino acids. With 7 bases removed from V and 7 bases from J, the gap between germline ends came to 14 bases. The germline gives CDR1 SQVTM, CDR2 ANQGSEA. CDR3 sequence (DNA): TGCAGCGCCGTCGTTGTCGGGAATGAGCAGTTCTTC. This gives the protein CSAVVVGNEQFF.

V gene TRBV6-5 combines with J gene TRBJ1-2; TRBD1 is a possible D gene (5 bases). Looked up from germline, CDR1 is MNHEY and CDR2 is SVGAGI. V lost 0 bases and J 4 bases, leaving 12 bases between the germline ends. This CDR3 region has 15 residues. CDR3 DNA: TGTGCCAGCAGTTACTCGGAGGGGTGGGCCTATGGCTACACCTTC. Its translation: CASSYSEGWAYGYTF.

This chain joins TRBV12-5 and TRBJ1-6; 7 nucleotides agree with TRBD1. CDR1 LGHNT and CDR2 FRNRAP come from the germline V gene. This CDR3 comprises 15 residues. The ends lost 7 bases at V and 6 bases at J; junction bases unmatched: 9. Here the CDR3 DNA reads TGTGCTAGTGCGTACTCCGGGACAGCTAATTCACCCCTCCACTTT. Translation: CASAYSGTANSPLHF.